A single sample is the source of the 28 T cell receptor beta chains below, sequenced in a study of T cells after yellow fever vaccination. TCRdb re-called the 5' RACE reads with MiXCR, one entry per CDR3 protein. The sample holds 500,000 to 650,000 distinct CDR3 sequences, 9% to 15% seen once. The sequenced sample was PBMCs, obtained on the day of the yellow fever booster vaccination. All receptors come from a man aged 25-45 years who received the YFV17D yellow fever vaccine.

The CDR3 region has the DNA TGTGCCAGCAGCCGCTCAGGGTATAATTCACCCCTCCACTTT. It yields the protein CASSRSGYNSPLHF. The chain links TRBV12-3 or TRBV12-4 to TRBJ1-6, with D possibly being TRBD1 (5 bases). The CDR3 contains 14 residues. V dropped 6 bases and J dropped 4 bases, with 10 bases sitting between them.

This clonotype was seen only a few times. This chain uses TRBV20-1 with TRBJ2-6; D remains ambiguous. CDR3 size: 19 residues. V lost 0 bases to trimming and J lost 1 base, with 19 bases between them. CDR1 and CDR2 (germline): DFQATT, SNEGSKA (reference sequence). CDR3 loop: CSARDLGGSPESGANVLTF. The CDR3 region has the DNA TGCAGTGCTAGAGACTTAGGTGGTTCCCCAGAATCTGGGGCCAACGTCCTGACTTTC.

The chain couples TRBV11-2 to TRBJ2-2; 11 positions match TRBD2. Germline CDR1 and CDR2: SGHAT and FQNNGV. V lost 5 bases to trimming and J lost 4 bases; unmatched junction nucleotides: 21. This CDR3 region has 21 residues. DNA of the CDR3: TGTGCCAGCAGCCGACAACCACTAGCGGGAGTATCGTTAGGTGGCACCGGGGAGCTGTTTTTT. Translated, it gives CASSRQPLAGVSLGGTGELFF.

This clonotype was seen a few times. The V gene is TRBV6-5, the J gene TRBJ2-7, with TRBD2 as a possible D gene (5 bases). CDR3 length: 16 amino acids. Trimming left V 6 bases short and J 7 bases short, with 25 bases between. Germline V gene data show CDR1 as MNHEY and CDR2 as SVGAGI. The CDR3 bases are TGTGCCAGCAGCATCCTCCGCGGGTCTGGGGAAGGAGAGCAGTACTTC. Translated: CASSILRGSGEGEQYF.

This chain uses TRBV6-1 with TRBJ1-6; 8 bases are shared with TRBD1. After removal of 4 bases from V and 10 bases from J, the junction contained 6 bases not matched to a gene. Germline loops: CDR1 MNHNS, CDR2 SASEGT. The CDR3 totals 14 residues. The CDR3 sequence: CASSGQGPGSPLHF. The CDR3 DNA reads TGTGCCAGCAGTGGACAGGGGCCGGGGTCACCCCTCCACTTT.

The CDR3 DNA follows: TGCAGTGCTGATAGCGGGAGATCAGAGACCCAGTACTTC. It translates to CSADSGRSETQYF. The rearrangement joins TRBV20-1 to TRBJ2-5; 9 positions agree with TRBD2. Per the germline V gene, CDR1 is DFQATT and CDR2 is SNEGSKA (reference sequence). CDR3 length: 13 residues. V lost 5 bases, J lost 4 bases, and 5 bases stayed unmatched.

V is TRBV20-1 and J is TRBJ2-3, with D maybe TRBD1 (5 bases). Germline V gene sequence: CDR1 DFQATT, CDR2 SNEGSKA (reference sequence). The CDR3 extends over 13 amino acids. The ends were cut back, 5 bases at V and 10 bases at J, with 19 bases in the middle. The CDR3 nucleotides are TGCAGTGCTGACAACCCTAGGACAACGGCGCAGTATTTT. Amino acids: CSADNPRTTAQYF.

The chain carries TRBV3-1 and TRBJ2-7; D is unclear. Trimming stripped 0 bases from V and 4 bases from J, with 7 bases between. From germline, CDR1 is LGHDT and CDR2 YNNKEL (reference sequence). CDR3 length: 13 residues. This CDR3 reads CASSQEMGYEQYF. The CDR3 DNA sequence: TGTGCCAGCAGCCAAGAGATGGGGTACGAGCAGTACTTC.

This chain connects TRBV5-6 to TRBJ1-6; D perhaps matches TRBD1 (6 bases). V was clipped by 0 bases and J by 14 bases, with 18 bases between them. The CDR3 runs 15 residues. The germline V gene encodes CDR1 SGHDT and CDR2 YYEEEE. DNA of the CDR3: TGTGCCAGCAGCTTGGCGGGGGCCGGATTAGGGACCCTCCACTTT. Amino acid sequence: CASSLAGAGLGTLHF.

V usage is TRBV6-5 and J usage is TRBJ1-1; the D is unclear. The CDR3 has 16 amino acids. V lost 3 bases and J 4 bases, leaving 18 bases between the germline ends. In germline, CDR1 is MNHEY, CDR2 SVGAGI. The CDR3 here is CASSYEGWTLSTEAFF. DNA for the CDR3: TGTGCCAGCAGTTATGAGGGTTGGACTTTGAGCACTGAAGCTTTCTTT.

This clonotype was picked up one time. The chain recombines TRBV11-2 with TRBJ2-1; TRBD1 matches at 7 bases. J lost 0 bases, V lost 5 bases, and 13 bases had no gene match. CDR1 is SGHAT and CDR2 is FQNNGV in the germline V gene. The CDR3 length is 18 residues. In DNA form, the CDR3 reads TGTGCCAGCAGCATCATGACAGGGCCCTCGAGCTCCTACAATGAGCAGTTCTTC. This encodes CASSIMTGPSSSYNEQFF.

This clonotype was recorded a few times. This sequence joins TRBV4-3 and TRBJ1-3; unclear D gene. Trimming shortened V by 2 bases and J by 6 bases, and 8 bases separated the two germline ends. Germline values: CDR1 LGHNA, CDR2 YSLEER. The CDR3 has 13 residues. CDR3 sequence: CASSQMAKNTIYF. Here the CDR3 DNA reads TGCGCCAGCAGCCAAATGGCAAAAAACACCATATATTTT.

This clonotype was counted a few times. The chain combines TRBV12-3 or TRBV12-4 with TRBJ2-7, with D unresolved. The CDR3 contains 14 residues. The V end was cut by 3 bases, the J end by 0 bases, with 9 bases between. As DNA, the CDR3 is TGTGCCAGCAGTTTCCGGCAGAACTCCTACGAGCAGTACTTC. Protein product: CASSFRQNSYEQYF.

J is TRBJ2-7 and V is TRBV7-9, with D possibly matching TRBD2 (5 bases). This CDR3 region has 14 residues. Trimming cost V 5 bases and J 8 bases, with 19 bases left between them. Germline CDR1 reads SEHNR; CDR2 reads FQNEAQ (reference sequence). The CDR3 DNA sequence: TGTGCCAGCAGCCCCCTAGGGAGTCACCCCAAGCAGTACTTC. Protein: CASSPLGSHPKQYF. Drawing the rest from reference TRBV7-9 and TRBJ2-7, the complete variable domain is DTGVSQNPRHKITKRGQNVTFRCDPISEHNRLYWYRQTLGQGPEFLTYFQNEAQLEKSRLLSDRFSAERPKGSFSTLEIQRTEQGDSAMYLCASSPLGSHPKQYFGPGTRLTVT.

This clonotype was counted between two and nine times. In nucleotides, the CDR3 is TGTGCCAGCAGCTTAGTCCAGGGTTGGGAGACCCAGTACTTC. The encoded protein is CASSLVQGWETQYF. The V gene is TRBV7-8, the J gene TRBJ2-5, with D perhaps TRBD1 (5 bases). The CDR3 loop spans 14 amino acids. CDR1 is SGHVS, CDR2 FQNEAQ, per germline. V was pared by 1 base and J by 5 bases, with 11 bases between.

This chain uses TRBV19 with TRBJ2-3; a possible D gene is TRBD2 (6 bases). Trimming removed 8 bases at V and 4 bases at J, with 13 bases between. CDR3 length equals 13 residues. The germline gives CDR1 LNHDA, CDR2 SQIVND (reference sequence). The CDR3 DNA follows: TGTGCCAGTTCGCGGGGATGGGCAGATACGCAGTATTTT. This encodes CASSRGWADTQYF. Combining the CDR3 with reference TRBV19 and TRBJ2-3 gives the whole variable domain DGGITQSPKYLFRKEGQNVTLSCEQNLNHDAMYWYRQDPGQGLRLIYYSQIVNDFQKGDIAEGYSVSREKKESFPLTVTSAQKNPTAFYLCASSRGWADTQYFGPGTRLTVL.

The chain combines TRBV19 with TRBJ2-3, with TRBD2 matching over 7 bases. Germline V gene lookup returns CDR1 LNHDA and CDR2 SQIVND (reference sequence). Trimming cost V 3 bases and J 2 bases; bases outside gene matches: 5. This CDR3 has 15 residues. The CDR3 reads CASSIPGGITDTQYF. For the CDR3, the DNA is TGTGCCAGTAGTATCCCGGGAGGAATCACAGATACGCAGTATTTT.

The chain joins TRBV7-2 to TRBJ2-3, with TRBD2 matching over 7 bases. CDR3 length: 15 residues. The V gene end was trimmed by 4 bases and the J gene end by 4 bases; junction bases not matched to a gene: 8. CDR1 and CDR2 from the germline V gene are SGHTA and FQGNSA. For the CDR3, the DNA is TGTGCCAGCAGCTCGGCAGCGGGATATCCAGATACGCAGTATTTT. This codes for CASSSAAGYPDTQYF.

The rearrangement joins TRBV29-1 to TRBJ1-3, with D unclear. The germline V gene has CDR1 SQVTM and CDR2 ANQGSEA. The CDR3 is made up of 15 amino acids. V was pared by 7 bases and J by 0 bases, with 16 bases between. The CDR3 spells CSASGRVDSGNTIYF. The DNA for the CDR3 is TGCAGCGCCTCCGGGAGGGTGGACTCTGGAAACACCATATATTTT.

This clonotype was found once. The chain carries TRBV5-1 and TRBJ2-7; 16 bases map to TRBD2. Germline assignment: CDR1 SGHRS and CDR2 YFSETQ. J gave up 2 bases and V 4 bases, and 3 bases lay outside the gene matches. The CDR3 has 16 residues. The CDR3 region is CASSKGLAGGAYEQYF. In DNA form, the CDR3 reads TGCGCCAGCAGCAAGGGACTAGCGGGAGGGGCCTACGAGCAGTACTTC. The whole variable domain, filled in from reference TRBV5-1 and TRBJ2-7, reads KAGVTQTPRYLIKTRGQQVTLSCSPISGHRSVSWYQQTPGQGLQFLFEYFSETQRNKGNFPGRFSGRQFSNSRSEMNVSTLELGDSALYLCASSKGLAGGAYEQYFGPGTRLTVT.

In this sample, this clonotype turned up a few times. The J gene is TRBJ2-7, the V gene TRBV18; D is ambiguous. Deletions cut 2 bases from V and 0 bases from J, with 5 bases between. CDR1 is KGHSH, CDR2 LQKENI, per germline. This CDR3 region has 13 residues. This CDR3 reads CASSPWGSYEQYF. The CDR3 DNA is TGTGCCAGCTCACCATGGGGCTCCTACGAGCAGTACTTC. Drawing the rest from reference TRBV18 and TRBJ2-7, the complete variable domain is NAGVMQNPRHLVRRRGQEARLRCSPMKGHSHVYWYRQLPEEGLKFMVYLQKENIIDESGMPKERFSAEFPKEGPSILRIQQVVRGDSAAYFCASSPWGSYEQYFGPGTRLTVT.

This clonotype has a handful of counts. This chain uses TRBV28 with TRBJ2-2; the D gene could be TRBD1 or TRBD2 (5 bases each). CDR1 MDHEN and CDR2 SYDVKM come from the germline V gene. The CDR3 has 15 residues. The V end lost 7 bases, the J end lost 4 bases, and 16 bases lay between the germline ends. CDR3 sequence reads: CASTRDARATGELFF. In nucleotides, the CDR3 is TGTGCCAGCACCCGGGACGCTCGGGCCACCGGGGAGCTGTTTTTT.

The V call is TRBV12-5, the J call TRBJ1-1; perhaps TRBD1 as D (5 bases). The V and J ends lost 0 bases and 4 bases respectively, with 21 bases between them. Germline values: CDR1 LGHNT, CDR2 FRNRAP. CDR3 size: 18 residues. The DNA of the CDR3 is TGTGCTAGTGGTTTGGTATCGATCGACCCCGGGACGAGCACTGAAGCTTTCTTT. As protein: CASGLVSIDPGTSTEAFF. The full variable domain, rest sourced from reference TRBV12-5 and TRBJ1-1, is DARVTQTPRHKVTEMGQEVTMRCQPILGHNTVFWYRQTMMQGLELLAYFRNRAPLDDSGMPKDRFSAEMPDATLATLKIQPSEPRDSAVYFCASGLVSIDPGTSTEAFFGQGTRLTVV.

CDR3 DNA: TGTGCCACCAGCAGACCCGGGACAGGGGATTTTGGCGAGCAGTACTTC. It codes for CATSRPGTGDFGEQYF. The rearrangement joins TRBV15 to TRBJ2-7; TRBD1 agrees at 10 bases. The junction had 10 bases not matched to a gene; V was cut back by 2 bases and J by 6 bases. In germline, CDR1 is LNHNV, CDR2 YYDKDF (reference sequence). This CDR3 region has 16 residues.

This chain connects TRBV4-2 to TRBJ2-1; D gene unclear. Germline values: CDR1 LGHNA, CDR2 YNFKEQ. This CDR3 contains 16 residues. V lost 3 bases and J 2 bases, leaving 14 bases between the germline ends. The CDR3 loop is CASSQSRRIAYNEQFF. Here the CDR3 DNA reads TGTGCCAGCAGCCAGAGCAGGCGTATCGCCTACAATGAGCAGTTCTTC.

This clonotype has a count of ten or more. The V gene is TRBV7-2, the J gene TRBJ2-7; D is ambiguous. Germline V gives CDR1 SGHTA, CDR2 FQGNSA. The V gene lost 3 bases and the J gene lost 0 bases, with 9 bases spanning the gap. The CDR3 is 14 amino acids. This chain's CDR3 is CASSLMASSYEQYF. CDR3 nucleotide sequence: TGTGCCAGCAGCTTGATGGCGAGCTCCTACGAGCAGTACTTC.

The J gene is TRBJ2-7, the V gene TRBV23-1; no clear D gene. TRBV23-1 is marked as an open reading frame, function uncertain. V shed 4 bases and J shed 1 base, with 17 bases lying between them. This CDR3 region has 16 residues. CDR3 in DNA: TGCGCCAGCAGTCCTACCGCCGACACGATTTCCTACGAGCAGTACTTC. This gives the protein CASSPTADTISYEQYF.

The chain couples TRBV20-1 to TRBJ2-1; 14 positions match TRBD2. The CDR3 spans 17 residues. Germline lookup yields CDR1 DFQATT and CDR2 SNEGSKA (reference sequence). V shed 0 bases, J shed 7 bases, and the junction held 8 bases outside the gene matches. The CDR3 loop reads CSARDLGRTSGRNEQFF. As DNA, the CDR3 is TGCAGTGCTAGAGATCTTGGGAGGACTAGCGGGAGGAATGAGCAGTTCTTC.